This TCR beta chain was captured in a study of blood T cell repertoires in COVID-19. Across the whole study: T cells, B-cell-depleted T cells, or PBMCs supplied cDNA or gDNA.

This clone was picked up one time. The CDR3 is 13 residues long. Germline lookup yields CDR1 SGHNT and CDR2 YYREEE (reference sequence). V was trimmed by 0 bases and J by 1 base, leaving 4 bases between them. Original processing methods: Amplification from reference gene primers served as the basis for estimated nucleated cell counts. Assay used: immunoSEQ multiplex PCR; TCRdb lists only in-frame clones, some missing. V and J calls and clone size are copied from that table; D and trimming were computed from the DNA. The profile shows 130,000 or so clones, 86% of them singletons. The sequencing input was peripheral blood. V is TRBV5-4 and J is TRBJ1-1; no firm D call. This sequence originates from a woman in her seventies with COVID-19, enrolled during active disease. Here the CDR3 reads CASSLAQNTEAFF. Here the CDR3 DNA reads TGTGCCAGCAGCTTGGCCCAGAACACTGAAGCTTTCTTT.